This T cell receptor beta chain derives from a study of spatial heterogeneity in lung cancer. The sample holds many counts of this clonotype. The time point was: sample taken at primary tumor resection. Unsorted whole RNA of tumor, nontumor lung or frozen PBMC was sequenced. TCRdb fed the 5' RACE reads into MiXCR, producing one record per CDR3 protein. The repertoire holds about 82,000 distinct CDR3 sequences, with approximately 12% as singletons. The V and J ends lost 3 bases and 8 bases, in that order; junction bases with no gene match: 6. There are 16 residues in the CDR3. CDR1 and CDR2 (germline): LGHDT, YNNKEL (reference sequence).

The chain has TRBV3-1 and TRBJ2-1; 14 nucleotides match TRBD2. Sequencing used PBMCs, obtained at surgery. The sequence derives from a male donor with early-stage non-small cell lung cancer. CDR3: CASSHPGTSGSYEQFF. The CDR3 DNA is TGTGCCAGCAGCCACCCCGGGACTAGCGGGAGTTATGAGCAGTTCTTC.